The T cell receptor (beta chain) under discussion was sequenced for a study of glioma-infiltrating T cells. The CDR3 is 15 amino acids. The junction had 9 bases not matched to a gene; V was cut back by 4 bases and J by 3 bases. CDR1 and CDR2 from the germline V gene are LGHDT and YNNKEL (reference sequence). About this clonotype itself: The antigen remains undetermined. With a much larger clone just one base away, this may be a read error.

The study's findings and limits: Non-neoplastic patients had below-expected tissue-blood divergence, while all gliomas exceeded expectation.

Using RNA template, CDR3s of TCR alpha and beta were amplified with iRepertoire arm-PCR. TCRdb independently ran MiXCR on the multiplex PCR reads; one entry per CDR3 protein. Of about 190,000 distinct CDR3 sequences in the sample, 25% to 35% are singletons; the top ten hold around 20%. This receptor was taken from a human donor with low-grade glioma or glioblastoma, undergoing nonglioma brain surgery, or in good health (not recorded which). Sequenced input: glioma tissue, nonneoplastic brain tissue, or PBMCs (not recorded which). The chain has TRBV3-1 and TRBJ2-7, with 7 bases fitting TRBD2. The CDR3 bases are TGTGCCAGCAGCCCCCAGTGGGGGACTAACTACGAGCAGTACTTC. Protein: CASSPQWGTNYEQYF.